One T cell receptor (beta chain) is described in this entry. Antigen unknown. TCRdb passed the RACE reads through MiXCR, listing each CDR3 protein once. Of a few hundred thousand distinct CDR3 sequences in the sample, 4.8% were seen once. The sample's time point: patch test 1, 2 weeks after DPC sensitization. Specified treatment: therapeutic diphenylcyclopropenone sensitization with weekly scalp DPC. Germline CDR1 DFQATT, CDR2 SNEGSKA (reference sequence). Unmatched junction bases numbered 8, after V lost 2 bases and J lost 5 bases. The CDR3 extends over 15 amino acids. This record belongs to a study of human T cells and chemical hapten exposure. Whole-study findings and limits: In the PT1 data, expanded TCR counts showed a positive correlation with patch test score. TCRs exceeding a frequency of 1 in 1000 stayed unchanged under DPC sensitization. Controls had significantly fewer large CDR3 similarity clusters than were formed by expanded TCRs.

The V and J genes are TRBV20-1 and TRBJ2-3; 9 bases are shared with TRBD2. This TCR was recovered from a woman between 50 and 59 years old with alopecia areata. Some clones in this sample may be carry-over from other donors' samples. Sequenced material: whole blood, taken in connection with sensitization to the hapten diphenylcyclopropenone (DPC). The CDR3 region has the DNA TGCAGTGCTAGACCCCCGGGACTAGCAGGAGATACGCAGTATTTT. It is translated as CSARPPGLAGDTQYF.